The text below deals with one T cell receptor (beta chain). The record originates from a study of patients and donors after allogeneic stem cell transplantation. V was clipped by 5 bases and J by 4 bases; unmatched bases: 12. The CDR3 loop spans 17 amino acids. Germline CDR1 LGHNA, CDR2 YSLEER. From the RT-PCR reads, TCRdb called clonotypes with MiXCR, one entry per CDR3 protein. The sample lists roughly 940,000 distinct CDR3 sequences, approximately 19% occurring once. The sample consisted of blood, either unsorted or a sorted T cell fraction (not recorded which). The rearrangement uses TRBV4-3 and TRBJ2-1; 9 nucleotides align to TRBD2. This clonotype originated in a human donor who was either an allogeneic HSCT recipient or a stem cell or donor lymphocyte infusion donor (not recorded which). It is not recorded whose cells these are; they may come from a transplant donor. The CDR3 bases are TGCGCCAGCAGCTCCGGTCGGTTAGCGGGGGCTTACAATGAGCAGTTCTTC. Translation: CASSSGRLAGAYNEQFF.